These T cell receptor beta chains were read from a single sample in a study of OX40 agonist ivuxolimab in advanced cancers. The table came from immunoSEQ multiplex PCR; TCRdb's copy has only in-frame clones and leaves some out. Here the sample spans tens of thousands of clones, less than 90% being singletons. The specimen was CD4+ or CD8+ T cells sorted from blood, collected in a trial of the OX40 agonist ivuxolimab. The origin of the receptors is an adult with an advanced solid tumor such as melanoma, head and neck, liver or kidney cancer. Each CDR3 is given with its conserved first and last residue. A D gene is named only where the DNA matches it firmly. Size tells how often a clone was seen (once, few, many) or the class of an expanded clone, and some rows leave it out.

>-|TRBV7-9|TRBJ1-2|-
CASSLAQGGYTF
TGTGCCAGCAGCTTAGCGCAGGGTGGCTACACCTTC
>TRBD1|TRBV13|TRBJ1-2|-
CASSSGQGARNGYTF
TGTGCCAGCAGCTCCGGACAGGGGGCGAGGAATGGCTACACCTTC
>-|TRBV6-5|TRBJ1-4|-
CASTSSRESHEKLFF
TGTGCCAGCACCTCCAGTAGGGAATCCCATGAAAAACTGTTTTTT
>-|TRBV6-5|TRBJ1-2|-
CASRRGSRDSYGYTF
TGTGCCAGCAGGAGAGGATCCCGGGATAGCTATGGCTACACCTTC
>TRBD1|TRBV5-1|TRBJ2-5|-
CASSLEGALETQYF
TGCGCCAGCAGCTTAGAGGGGGCGTTGGAGACCCAGTACTTC
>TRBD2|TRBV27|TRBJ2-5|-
CASSFSTGTSGSGTQYF
TGTGCCAGCAGTTTCTCTACCGGGACTAGCGGGAGTGGGACCCAGTACTTC
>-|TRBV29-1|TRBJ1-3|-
CSAAYRNTIYF
TGCAGTGCCGCGTACAGAAACACCATATATTTT
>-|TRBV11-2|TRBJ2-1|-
CASSFIAGEQFF
TGTGCCAGCAGCTTCATTGCGGGTGAGCAGTTCTTC
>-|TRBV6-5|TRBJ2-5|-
CASSSTGTLGRPYF
TGTGCCAGCAGTTCGACCGGGACCTTAGGACGACCGTACTTC
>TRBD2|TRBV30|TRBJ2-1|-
CAWSRREGRRSSYNEQFF
TGTGCCTGGAGCAGGCGGGAGGGCCGCAGGAGCTCCTACAATGAGCAGTTCTTC
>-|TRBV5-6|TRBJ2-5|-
CASSSRETQYF
TGTGCCAGCAGCTCCCGGGAGACCCAGTACTTC
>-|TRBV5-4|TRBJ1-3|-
CASSLDTISGNTIYF
TGTGCCAGCAGCCTGGACACCATCTCTGGAAACACCATATATTTT
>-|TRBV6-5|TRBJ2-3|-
CASSSYKDTQYF
TGTGCCAGCAGTTCTTACAAGGATACGCAGTATTTT
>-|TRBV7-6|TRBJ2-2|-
CASSTRVGSTGELFF
TGTGCCAGCAGCACCCGAGTGGGGAGCACCGGGGAGCTGTTTTTT
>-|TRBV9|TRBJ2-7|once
CASSGGDLRSYEQYF
TGTGCCAGCAGCGGAGGGGACCTGAGAAGCTACGAGCAGTACTTC
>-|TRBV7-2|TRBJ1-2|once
CASNDRFHRYGYTF
TGTGCCAGCAATGACAGGTTCCACCGATATGGCTACACCTTC
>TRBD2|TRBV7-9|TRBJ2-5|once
CASSWGLAGGIQETQYF
TGTGCCAGCAGCTGGGGACTAGCGGGGGGAATACAAGAGACCCAGTACTTC
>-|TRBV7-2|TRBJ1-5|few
CASSLVANQPQHF
TGTGCCAGCAGCCTCGTAGCTAATCAGCCCCAGCATTTT
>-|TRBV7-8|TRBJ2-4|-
CASAPEVIAKNIQYF
TGTGCCAGCGCTCCCGAGGTAATCGCCAAAAACATTCAGTACTTC
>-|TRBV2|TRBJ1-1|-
CASSYSTEAFF
TGTGCCAGCAGTTACAGCACTGAAGCTTTCTTT
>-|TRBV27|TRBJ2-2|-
CASSLLGTLSNTGELFF
TGTGCCAGCAGTTTACTGGGGACCTTATCGAACACCGGGGAGCTGTTTTTT
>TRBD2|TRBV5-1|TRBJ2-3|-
CASSAPLVAGMDTQYF
TGCGCCAGCAGCGCCCCCCTCGTAGCGGGAATGGATACGCAGTATTTT
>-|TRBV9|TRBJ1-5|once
CASSGGPGFRSNQPQHF
TGTGCCAGCAGCGGAGGACCGGGATTCAGGAGCAATCAGCCCCAGCATTTT
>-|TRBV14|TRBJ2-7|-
CASSQVRSYEQYF
TGTGCCAGCAGCCAAGTGCGTTCCTACGAGCAGTACTTC
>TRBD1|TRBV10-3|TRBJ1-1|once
CAIRDRIDRGLGRGTEAFF
TGTGCCATCAGAGACAGGATTGACAGGGGGCTAGGAAGGGGCACTGAAGCTTTCTTT
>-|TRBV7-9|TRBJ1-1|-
CASRLTGNTEAFF
TGTGCCAGCAGACTGACAGGGAACACTGAAGCTTTCTTT
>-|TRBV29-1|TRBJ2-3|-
CSVLLTTDTQYF
TGCAGCGTTCTACTCACTACAGATACGCAGTATTTT
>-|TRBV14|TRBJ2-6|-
CASSQAPVFPLTF
TGTGCCAGCAGCCAGGCTCCAGTCTTCCCCCTGACTTTC
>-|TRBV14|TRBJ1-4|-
CASSQDGDKHPFDEKLFF
TGTGCCAGCAGCCAAGATGGGGACAAACATCCTTTTGATGAAAAACTGTTTTTT
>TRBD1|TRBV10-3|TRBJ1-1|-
CAISYAGTGTMNTEAFF
TGTGCCATCAGTTACGCCGGGACAGGGACAATGAACACTGAAGCTTTCTTT
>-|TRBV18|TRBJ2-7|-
CASSAGTTYEQYF
TGTGCCAGCTCGGCCGGGACAACCTACGAGCAGTACTTC
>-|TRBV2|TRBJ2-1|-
CASSGRSDGDEQFF
TGTGCCAGCAGCGGACGTAGCGATGGGGATGAGCAGTTCTTC
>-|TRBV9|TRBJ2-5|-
CASSTPTGGAETQYF
TGTGCCAGCAGCACCCCGACGGGGGGCGCGGAGACCCAGTACTTC
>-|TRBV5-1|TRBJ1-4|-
CASSLGFTATNEKLFF
TGCGCCAGCAGCTTGGGGTTCACAGCAACTAATGAAAAACTGTTTTTT
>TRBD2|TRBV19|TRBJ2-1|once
CASSIGLAAPYNEQFF
TGTGCCAGTAGTATAGGACTAGCGGCCCCCTACAATGAGCAGTTCTTC
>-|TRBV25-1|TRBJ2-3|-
CASSEFNRVADTQYF
TGTGCCAGCAGTGAATTTAACAGGGTGGCGGATACGCAGTATTTT
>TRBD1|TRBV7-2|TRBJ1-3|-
CASSLDRSAGNTIYF
TGTGCCAGCAGCCTGGACAGGTCGGCTGGAAACACCATATATTTT
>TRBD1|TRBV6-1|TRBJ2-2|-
CASRWDSLITGELFF
TGTGCCAGCAGGTGGGACAGTCTAATTACCGGGGAGCTGTTTTTT
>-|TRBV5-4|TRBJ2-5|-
CASSLPGAKSFQETQYF
TGTGCCAGCAGCTTACCAGGGGCAAAGTCCTTCCAAGAGACCCAGTACTTC
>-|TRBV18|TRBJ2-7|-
CASSLNGPGYEQYF
TGTGCCAGCTCACTGAATGGGCCTGGGTACGAGCAGTACTTC
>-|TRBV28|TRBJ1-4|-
CASSLDWDEKLFF
TGTGCCAGCAGTTTGGACTGGGATGAAAAACTGTTTTTT
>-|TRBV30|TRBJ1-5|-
CAWSVHPNQPQHF
TGTGCCTGGAGTGTACATCCCAATCAGCCCCAGCATTTT
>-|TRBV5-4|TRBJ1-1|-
CASSSGAVEMNTEAFF
TGTGCCAGCAGCTCTGGGGCAGTCGAGATGAACACTGAAGCTTTCTTT
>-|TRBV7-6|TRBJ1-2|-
CASSNPGTNYGYTF
TGTGCCAGCAGCAACCCAGGAACTAACTATGGCTACACCTTC
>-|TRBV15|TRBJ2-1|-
CATSRVEGFSSYNEQFF
TGTGCCACCAGCAGAGTAGAGGGGTTCTCTTCCTACAATGAGCAGTTCTTC
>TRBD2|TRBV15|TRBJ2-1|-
CATSRDIQREGSYNEQFF
TGTGCCACCAGCAGAGATATCCAGCGGGAGGGGTCCTACAATGAGCAGTTCTTC
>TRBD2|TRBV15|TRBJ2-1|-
CATSRDLVAGHEQFF
TGTGCCACCAGCAGAGATTTGGTAGCGGGACATGAGCAGTTCTTC
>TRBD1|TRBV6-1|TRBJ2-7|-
CASTRDRDNEQYF
TGTGCCAGCACTCGGGACAGGGACAACGAGCAGTACTTC
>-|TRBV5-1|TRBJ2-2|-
CASSPIGGAGELFF
TGCGCCAGCAGCCCCATAGGGGGGGCCGGGGAGCTGTTTTTT
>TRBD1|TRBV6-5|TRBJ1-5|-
CASSSFGTGNQPQHF
TGTGCCAGCAGTTCCTTTGGGACAGGGAATCAGCCCCAGCATTTT
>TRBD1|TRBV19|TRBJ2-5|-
CASSKGQQWETQYF
TGTGCCAGTAGTAAGGGACAGCAGTGGGAGACCCAGTACTTC
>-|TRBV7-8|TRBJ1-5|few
CASSFNDQPQHF
TGTGCCAGCAGCTTTAACGATCAGCCCCAGCATTTT
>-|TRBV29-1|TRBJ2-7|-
CSVWWGDHEQYF
TGCAGCGTTTGGTGGGGGGACCACGAGCAGTACTTC
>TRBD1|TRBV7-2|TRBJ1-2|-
CASSPRPKTGEGGYTF
TGTGCCAGCAGCCCTAGACCGAAAACAGGGGAGGGTGGCTACACCTTC
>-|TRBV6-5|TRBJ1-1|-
CASSYGNQNTEAFF
TGTGCCAGCAGTTACGGAAATCAGAACACTGAAGCTTTCTTT
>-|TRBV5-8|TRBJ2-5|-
CASLRGQGLQETQYF
TGTGCCAGCCTCAGGGGTCAGGGACTCCAAGAGACCCAGTACTTC
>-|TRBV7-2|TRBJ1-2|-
CASSLSGERGYTF
TGTGCCAGCAGCTTATCAGGGGAACGAGGCTACACCTTC